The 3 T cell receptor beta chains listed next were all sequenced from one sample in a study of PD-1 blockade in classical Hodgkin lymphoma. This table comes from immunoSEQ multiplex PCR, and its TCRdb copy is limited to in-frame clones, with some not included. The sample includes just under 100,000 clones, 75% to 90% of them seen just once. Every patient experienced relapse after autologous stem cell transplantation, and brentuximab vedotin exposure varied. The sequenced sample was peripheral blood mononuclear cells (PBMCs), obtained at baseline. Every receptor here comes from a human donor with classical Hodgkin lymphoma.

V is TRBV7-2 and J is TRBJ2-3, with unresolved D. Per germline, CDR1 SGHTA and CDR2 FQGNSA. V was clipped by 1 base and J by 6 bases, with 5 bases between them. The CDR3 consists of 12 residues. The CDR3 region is CASSLVGDTQYF. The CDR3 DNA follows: TGTGCCAGCAGCTTAGTGGGGGATACGCAGTATTTT.

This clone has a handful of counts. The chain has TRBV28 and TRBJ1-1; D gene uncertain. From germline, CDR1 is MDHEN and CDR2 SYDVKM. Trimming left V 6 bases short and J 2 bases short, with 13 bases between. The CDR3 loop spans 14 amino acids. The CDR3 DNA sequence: TGTGCCAGCAGCCCTGTACCAGGTAACACTGAAGCTTTCTTT. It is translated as CASSPVPGNTEAFF.

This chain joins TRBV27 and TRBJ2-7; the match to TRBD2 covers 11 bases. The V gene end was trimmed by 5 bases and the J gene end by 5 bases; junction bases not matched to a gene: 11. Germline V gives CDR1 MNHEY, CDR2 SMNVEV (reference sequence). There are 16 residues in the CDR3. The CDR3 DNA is TGTGCCAGCAGTCCGTCTACTAGCGGGAGTCACCACGAGCAGTACTTC. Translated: CASSPSTSGSHHEQYF.